The 10 T cell receptor beta chains below all came from one sample that was sequenced in a study of cytomegalovirus exposure and HLA in healthy donors. The PCR had 60 Vbeta and 13 Jbeta primers. This table comes from immunoSEQ multiplex PCR, and its TCRdb copy is limited to in-frame clones, with some not included. The repertoire consists of about 200,000 clones, with 85% occurring once and the leading ten covering about 2.5%. The specimen sequenced was PBMCs. These receptors all come from a woman between 50 and 59 years old in good health and CMV-seronegative.

This chain connects TRBV27 to TRBJ2-3; 8 bases match TRBD2. This CDR3 has 15 amino acids. V lost 6 bases to trimming and J lost 4 bases; unmatched junction nucleotides: 9. CDR1 and CDR2 (germline): MNHEY, SMNVEV (reference sequence). CDR3 DNA: TGTGCCAGCAGGCCGAAGCGGGAGTTAGCAGATACGCAGTATTTT. This codes for CASRPKRELADTQYF.

The chain couples TRBV29-1 to TRBJ2-4, with D perhaps matching TRBD2 (5 bases). V lost 3 bases, J lost 7 bases, and 19 bases lay in between. The V gene's germline CDR1 is SQVTM and CDR2 ANQGSEA. The CDR3 runs to 15 residues. As DNA, the CDR3 is TGCAGCGTTGACCACGGAACTGCCCCGGGGAACATTCAGTACTTC. Translating gives CSVDHGTAPGNIQYF.

The sample holds one count of this clone. J is TRBJ2-5 and V is TRBV5-1, with 11 bases that match TRBD2. TRBJ2-7 explains the end of the DNA better; the J call may be wrong. The CDR3 totals 17 residues. CDR1 is SGHRS, CDR2 YFSETQ, per germline. The DNA for the CDR3 is TGCGCCAGCAGCTTCGTAGCGGGAGGGCCCCGGGGCTACGAGCAGTACTTC. Amino acids: CASSFVAGGPRGYEQYF.

This chain uses TRBV11-2 with TRBJ2-7; no reliable D call. The germline V gene encodes CDR1 SGHAT and CDR2 FQNNGV. The CDR3 has 15 residues. Trimming left V 0 bases short and J 4 bases short, with 13 bases between. The CDR3 nucleotides read TGTGCCAGCAGCTTAGAGGGTAGCCGACCGTACGAGCAGTACTTC. This encodes CASSLEGSRPYEQYF.

The chain has TRBV5-1 and TRBJ2-1, with 10 positions matching TRBD1. The V segment lost 3 bases and the J segment 4 bases; nucleotides outside the gene matches: 10. Germline-derived CDR1 and CDR2 are SGHRS and YFSETQ. The CDR3 is 17 residues long. The CDR3 DNA is TGCGCCAGCAGCTATGTTTACGGGACAGGGGCTTACAATGAGCAGTTCTTC. It encodes CASSYVYGTGAYNEQFF.

The V call is TRBV2, the J call TRBJ2-7; maybe TRBD2 (6 bases). This CDR3 comprises 13 residues. Per the germline V gene, CDR1 is SNHLY and CDR2 is FYNNEI. V gave up 7 bases and J gave up 0 bases, with 10 bases separating them. Here the CDR3 reads CASNGGISYEQYF. In DNA form, the CDR3 reads TGTGCCAGCAACGGGGGAATCTCCTACGAGCAGTACTTC. The whole variable domain, filled in from reference TRBV2 and TRBJ2-7, reads EPEVTQTPSHQVTQMGQEVILRCVPISNHLYFYWYRQILGQKVEFLVSFYNNEISEKSEIFDDQFSVERPDGSNFTLKIRSTKLEDSAMYFCASNGGISYEQYFGPGTRLTVT.

V and J are TRBV10-2 and TRBJ2-3, with 7 bases matching TRBD2. The CDR3 sequence is 16 residues long. Germline values: CDR1 WSHSY, CDR2 SAAADI. Trimming took 10 bases from V and 5 from J; bases not matched to a gene: 18. CDR3 in DNA: TGCGCCACCACAAAGCAAGCGGGACGAGGTCAAGATACGCAGTATTTT. This sequence encodes CATTKQAGRGQDTQYF.

The chain recombines TRBV6-1 with TRBJ2-5, with 7 bases aligning to TRBD1. The J segment lost 9 bases and the V segment lost 4 bases, leaving 11 bases of the junction unmatched. The CDR3 sequence is 14 residues long. Germline CDR1 and CDR2: MNHNS and SASEGT. CDR3 coding DNA: TGTGCCAGCAGTGCACCGAGAACCCAGGGGGCCCAGTACTTC. Translating it yields CASSAPRTQGAQYF.

This clone has just a few counts. The rearrangement joins TRBV27 to TRBJ1-2; TRBD1 might be the D (5 bases). V lost 6 bases to trimming and J lost 7 bases, with 18 bases between them. This CDR3 spans 14 amino acids. CDR1 MNHEY and CDR2 SMNVEV come from the germline V gene (reference sequence). CDR3 region: CASSPREGIGGYTF. The CDR3 bases are TGTGCCAGCAGCCCGAGGGAGGGGATCGGTGGCTACACCTTC.

This chain links TRBV5-4 with TRBJ1-3, with 7 bases fitting TRBD1. Trimming took 4 bases from V and 4 from J; bases not matched to a gene: 11. The length of the CDR3 is 16 residues. Looked up from germline, CDR1 is SGHNT and CDR2 is YYREEE (reference sequence). The CDR3 is CASSPRSGQTGNTIYF. In nucleotides, the CDR3 is TGTGCCAGCAGCCCCCGGTCGGGACAGACCGGAAACACCATATATTTT.